This T cell receptor (beta chain) is from a study of shared clonotypes between healthy human individuals. Caucasian adults living in Nashville, Tennessee, provided all samples. Looked up from germline, CDR1 is SNHLY and CDR2 is FYNNEI. CDR3 size: 14 residues. Trimming took off 3 bases at V and 0 bases at J, with 9 bases between the two ends. This clone was seen once. The antigen is unknown. General study points: Sequencing depth was a factor that was expected to affect clonotype sharing among donors.

Clones were sequenced by immunoSEQ multiplex PCR, and TCRdb holds only the in-frame ones, with some missing. The sample lists some 900,000 clones; around three quarters were seen once. The receptor was isolated from a man younger than 30 in good health. J is TRBJ2-7 and V is TRBV2; D is possibly TRBD1 or TRBD2 (6 bases each). The material sequenced was memory CD4+ T cells sorted from blood. The subset is: CD45RA-negative fraction. CDR3 region: CASSERGDSYEQYF. In nucleotides, the CDR3 is TGTGCCAGCAGTGAGAGGGGGGACTCCTACGAGCAGTACTTC.